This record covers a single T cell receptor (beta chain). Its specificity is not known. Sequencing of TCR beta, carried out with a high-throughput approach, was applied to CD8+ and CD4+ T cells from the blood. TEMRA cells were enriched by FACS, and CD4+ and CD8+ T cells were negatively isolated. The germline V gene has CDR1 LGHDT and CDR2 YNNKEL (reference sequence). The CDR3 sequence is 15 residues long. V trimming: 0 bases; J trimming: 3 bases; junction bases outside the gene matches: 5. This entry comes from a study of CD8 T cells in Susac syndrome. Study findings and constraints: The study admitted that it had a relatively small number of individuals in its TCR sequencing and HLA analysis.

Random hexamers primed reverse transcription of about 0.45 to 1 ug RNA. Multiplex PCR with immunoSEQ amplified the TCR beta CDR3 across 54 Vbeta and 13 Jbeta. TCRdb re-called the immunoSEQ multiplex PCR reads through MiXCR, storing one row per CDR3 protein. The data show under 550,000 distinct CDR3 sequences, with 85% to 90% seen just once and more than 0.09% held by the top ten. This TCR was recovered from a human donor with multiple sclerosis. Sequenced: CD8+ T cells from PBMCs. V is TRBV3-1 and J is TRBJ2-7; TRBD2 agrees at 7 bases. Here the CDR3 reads CASSQDRGTIYEQYF. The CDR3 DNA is TGTGCCAGCAGCCAAGATCGAGGGACTATCTACGAGCAGTACTTC.